A selection of T cell receptor beta chains follows, all from one sample in a study of blood T cell repertoires in COVID-19. Generated by immunoSEQ multiplex PCR, the TCRdb table keeps only in-frame clones and is missing some. The sample carries hundreds of thousands of clones, nearly 90% recorded once. Material: PBMCs or T cells enriched from blood (not recorded which). These receptor sequences come from a woman under 40 who had recovered from COVID-19. Each CDR3 is given with its conserved first and last residue. Each record gives: D gene, J gene, V gene, clone size, CDR3 protein, CDR3 DNA. D genes are given only for firm matches. Only some rows state a clone size, as once, few, many or a class for expanded clones.

NA TRBJ1-1 TRBV19 NA CASSTGLNTEAFF TGTGCCAGTTCGACAGGTTTGAACACTGAAGCTTTCTTT
NA TRBJ2-5 TRBV19 NA CASSPMPPGQLMGKTQYF TGTGCCAGTAGTCCCATGCCTCCTGGACAGCTAATGGGGAAGACCCAGTACTTC
NA TRBJ2-7 TRBV2 NA CASRTDYYEQYF TGTGCCAGCAGAACGGACTACTACGAGCAGTACTTC
NA TRBJ1-5 TRBV7-8 NA CASSLYGETDQPQHF TGTGCCAGCAGCTTATACGGGGAAACTGATCAGCCCCAGCATTTT
TRBD1 TRBJ2-7 TRBV7-2 once CASSYRTGGYYEQYF TGTGCCAGCAGCTACCGGACAGGGGGTTATTACGAGCAGTACTTC
NA TRBJ2-1 TRBV7-9 NA CASSLLGASSYNEQFF TGTGCCAGCAGCTTACTAGGGGCAAGCTCCTACAATGAGCAGTTCTTC
TRBD2 TRBJ2-5 TRBV7-2 NA CASSFFTSGKETQYF TGTGCCAGCAGCTTTTTCACTAGCGGAAAAGAGACCCAGTACTTC
TRBD1 TRBJ1-6 TRBV28 NA CASSLNRGLTYNSPLHF TGTGCCAGCAGTCTCAACAGGGGGCTGACGTATAATTCACCCCTCCACTTT
TRBD1 TRBJ1-2 TRBV19 NA CASRTFGQGYGYTF TGTGCCAGTAGGACCTTCGGACAGGGGTACGGCTACACCTTC
NA TRBJ2-1 TRBV5-8 NA CASSRRRANEQFF TGTGCCAGCAGCCGACGCAGGGCTAATGAGCAGTTCTTC
NA TRBJ2-1 TRBV4-1 NA CASSQRTVHSSYNEQFF TGCGCCAGCAGCCAAAGGACAGTCCATAGCTCCTACAATGAGCAGTTCTTC
NA TRBJ2-1 TRBV5-1 NA CASRLAYRQGIVGNEQFF TGCGCCAGCAGACTTGCCTATCGGCAGGGCATAGTAGGTAATGAGCAGTTCTTC
TRBD1 TRBJ2-2 TRBV24-1 NA CATSVETGPTGELFF TGTGCCACCAGTGTGGAGACAGGGCCCACCGGGGAGCTGTTTTTT
NA TRBJ2-7 TRBV7-2 NA CASSLVEGSYEQYF TGTGCCAGCAGCTTAGTTGAGGGATCCTACGAGCAGTACTTC
TRBD1 TRBJ1-2 TRBV5-6 NA CASSSQGNYGYTF TGTGCCAGCAGCTCACAGGGGAACTATGGCTACACCTTC
TRBD2 TRBJ2-3 TRBV3-1/TRBV3-2 once CASKEGLAYDTQYF TGTGCCAGCAAGGAGGGACTAGCGTACGATACGCAGTATTTT
NA TRBJ2-2 TRBV24-1 NA CATSDSPGERGTGELFF TGTGCCACCAGTGATTCCCCAGGGGAAAGGGGCACCGGGGAGCTGTTTTTT
TRBD1 TRBJ2-1 TRBV4-1 NA CASSPGTGKNEQFF TGCGCCAGCAGCCCCGGGACAGGGAAAAATGAGCAGTTCTTC
NA TRBJ2-2 TRBV10-3 once CAISQGHTGELFF TGTGCCATCAGTCAGGGGCACACCGGGGAGCTGTTTTTT
TRBD1 TRBJ1-2 TRBV18 once CASSLEAGGGYGYTF TGTGCCAGCTCACTTGAAGCAGGGGGAGGCTATGGCTACACCTTC
TRBD2 TRBJ2-1 TRBV7-9 NA CASSLGSGSTDEQFF TGTGCCAGCAGCTTAGGGAGCGGGAGTACGGATGAGCAGTTCTTC
NA TRBJ1-2 TRBV27 NA CASSLRATNYGYTF TGTGCCAGCAGTTTGAGGGCAACCAACTATGGCTACACCTTC
NA TRBJ2-1 TRBV7-2 NA CASSVDIYNEQFF TGTGCCAGCAGCGTCGACATTTACAATGAGCAGTTCTTC
NA TRBJ2-7 TRBV6-6 NA CASSLPRVAYEQYF TGTGCCAGCAGCTTACCCAGGGTAGCCTACGAGCAGTACTTC
TRBD2 TRBJ2-3 TRBV5-1 NA CASSPATSPDTDTQYF TGCGCCAGCAGCCCTGCGACTAGCCCAGACACAGATACGCAGTATTTT
NA TRBJ2-2 TRBV19 NA CASSNGLLTGELFF TGTGCCAGTAGTAACGGACTCCTCACCGGGGAGCTGTTTTTT
NA TRBJ2-1 TRBV5-1 once CASSLNLAANEQFF TGCGCCAGCAGCCTAAACTTAGCGGCCAATGAGCAGTTCTTC
NA TRBJ1-3 TRBV5-1 NA CASSLAGTDYSGNTIYF TGCGCCAGCAGCCTGGCCGGGACGGACTATTCTGGAAACACCATATATTTT
NA TRBJ2-7 TRBV11-2 NA CASSVPGKRGGQYF TGTGCCAGCAGCGTTCCGGGAAAACGCGGTGGGCAGTACTTC
TRBD1 TRBJ1-5 TRBV12-5 once CASGFIGTVYSNQPQHF TGTGCTAGTGGTTTTATCGGGACAGTATATAGCAATCAGCCCCAGCATTTT
NA TRBJ2-7 TRBV11-2 NA CASSLVEGLEPNRYEQYF TGTGCCAGCAGCTTAGTGGAGGGACTGGAACCTAATCGCTACGAGCAGTACTTC
NA TRBJ2-3 TRBV6-6 NA CASSGYRAGTDTQYF TGTGCCAGCAGTGGTTACAGGGCTGGGACAGATACGCAGTATTTT
NA TRBJ1-3 TRBV28 NA CASSLPLTSRNTIYF TGTGCCAGCAGTTTGCCCCTAACTAGTAGAAACACCATATATTTT
NA TRBJ1-1 TRBV27 NA CASSPRLPTEAFF TGTGCCAGCAGTCCCAGGTTACCCACTGAAGCTTTCTTT
TRBD2 TRBJ2-7 TRBV6-2/TRBV6-3 NA CASSYSPSGNSYEQYF TGTGCCAGCAGTTACTCTCCTAGCGGGAACTCCTACGAGCAGTACTTC
TRBD1 TRBJ1-1 TRBV2 NA CASINPDRGTEAFF TGTGCCAGCATCAACCCGGACAGGGGGACTGAAGCTTTCTTT
TRBD2 TRBJ2-5 TRBV5-6 once CASSAGVQETQYF TGTGCCAGCAGCGCGGGGGTCCAAGAGACCCAGTACTTC
TRBD2 TRBJ2-2 TRBV29-1 NA CSVAGGLWAGELFF TGCAGCGTTGCGGGAGGGCTATGGGCCGGGGAGCTGTTTTTT
NA TRBJ2-6 TRBV3-1/TRBV3-2 NA CASSQEGGNVLTF TGTGCCAGCAGCCAAGAGGGGGGAAACGTCCTGACTTTC
NA TRBJ2-6 TRBV28 NA CASSGAAQAHSGANVLTF TGTGCCAGCAGTGGCGCTGCGCAGGCCCACTCTGGGGCCAACGTCCTGACTTTC
NA TRBJ2-1 TRBV11-2 NA CASSLERGYNEQFF TGTGCCAGCAGCTTAGAAAGGGGCTACAATGAGCAGTTCTTC
TRBD1 TRBJ1-2 TRBV9 NA CASSVGSGQGRYGYTF TGTGCCAGCAGCGTCGGAAGCGGACAGGGCCGCTATGGCTACACCTTC
NA TRBJ1-1 TRBV4-2 NA CASSQDAGDRYTEAFF TGTGCCAGCAGCCAAGATGCAGGGGATAGGTACACTGAAGCTTTCTTT
NA TRBJ2-5 TRBV6-5 NA CASSNYPGETQYF TGTGCCAGCAGCAACTACCCCGGGGAGACCCAGTACTTC
NA TRBJ1-1 TRBV7-2 NA CASSQGNRIGGTEAFF TGTGCCAGCAGCCAAGGCAATCGGATAGGCGGCACTGAAGCTTTCTTT
NA TRBJ1-2 TRBV18 NA CASSPGKRGGAGNGYTF TGTGCCAGCTCACCAGGAAAACGCGGAGGGGCTGGTAATGGCTACACCTTC
NA TRBJ1-1 TRBV5-1 NA CASSFGQNTEAFF TGCGCCAGCAGCTTCGGACAGAACACTGAAGCTTTCTTT
NA TRBJ1-5 TRBV15 NA CATRRNWESNQPQHF TGTGCCACCAGAAGAAATTGGGAGAGCAATCAGCCCCAGCATTTT
NA TRBJ1-5 TRBV27 NA CASRLQVNQPQHF TGTGCCAGCAGGCTACAGGTAAATCAGCCCCAGCATTTT
TRBD2 TRBJ2-1 TRBV6-4 NA CASSGASGSVEQFF TGTGCCAGCAGTGGGGCTAGCGGGAGTGTCGAGCAGTTCTTC
NA TRBJ1-2 TRBV6-5 NA CASSYSKGDYGYTF TGTGCCAGCAGTTACTCGAAAGGGGACTATGGCTACACCTTC
TRBD1 TRBJ2-3 TRBV6-2/TRBV6-3 NA CASSYGQGVTDTQYF TGTGCCAGCAGTTACGGACAGGGGGTGACAGATACGCAGTATTTT